Detailed here is one TCR beta chain. The data stem from a study of blood T cell repertoires in COVID-19. Germline CDR1 SGHDT, CDR2 YYEEEE. This CDR3 contains 16 residues. V was pared by 3 bases and J by 4 bases, with 20 bases between. Method: immunoSEQ multiplex PCR; TCRdb's copy keeps in-frame clones and lacks some. This sample carries some 150,000 clones, 75% to 90% of them seen once, and the ten largest clones take around 0.77%. What was sequenced was PBMCs or T cells enriched from blood (not recorded which). This receptor was taken from a woman under 30 who had recovered from COVID-19. V and J are TRBV5-6 and TRBJ2-7; a weak D match, TRBD2 (6 bases). CDR3 region: CASSSRRTAGRYEQYF. As DNA, the CDR3 is TGTGCCAGCAGCTCGCGCCGGACGGCAGGGAGGTACGAGCAGTACTTC.